The 31 T cell receptor beta chains listed next were all sequenced from one sample in a study of T cell repertoires in cytomegalovirus infection. TCRdb itself ran the reads through MiXCR, one entry per CDR3 protein. This sample yields approximately 730,000 distinct CDR3 sequences, of which 25% to 35% are seen a single time; less than 15% belongs to the top ten. Their target antigens are unknown. The sample in question was cultured CD8+ T cells from PBMCs, obtained from culture after CMV antigen stimulation. Receptor source: a human donor in good health (CMV status not recorded). Some clones in this sample may be carry-over from other donors' samples.

Worth noting for this clonotype: Since the CDR3 does not end with the conserved phenylalanine or tryptophan, this likely comes from a read error. The J gene is TRBJ2-3, the V gene TRBV7-9; D gene uncertain. CDR1 and CDR2 from the germline V gene are SEHNR and FQNEAQ (reference sequence). Trimming shortened V by 10 bases and J by 1 base, and 9 bases separated the two germline ends. The CDR3 covers 12 residues. CDR3: CANQLGTDTQYL. CDR3 nucleotide sequence: TGTGCCAACCAGCTAGGCACAGATACGCAGTATTTG.

This clonotype has a count of ten or more. The chain combines TRBV7-6 with TRBJ1-6, with D unresolved. Germline lookup yields CDR1 SGHVS and CDR2 FNYEAQ. The CDR3 extends over 13 amino acids. V was clipped by 1 base and J by 6 bases, with 4 bases between them. The CDR3 loop is CASSLDGNSPLHF. CDR3 DNA: TGTGCCAGCAGCTTAGACGGTAATTCACCCCTCCACTTT.

This clonotype has at least ten counts. The chain combines TRBV7-6 with TRBJ2-2, with 11 bases lining up with TRBD2. V trimming: 3 bases; J trimming: 9 bases; junction bases outside the gene matches: 6. Germline V lookup: CDR1 SGHVS, CDR2 FNYEAQ. The CDR3 sequence is 15 residues long. The chain's CDR3 is CASSFTSGGSRELFF. CDR3 sequence (DNA): TGTGCCAGCAGCTTTACTAGCGGGGGTAGCCGGGAGCTGTTTTTT.

J is TRBJ2-7 and V is TRBV15, with D possibly TRBD1 on 5 matching bases. The germline V and J ends were trimmed by 3 bases and 2 bases, with 17 bases remaining between them. Germline CDR1 LNHNV, CDR2 YYDKDF (reference sequence). The CDR3 runs to 16 residues. The DNA for the CDR3 is TGTGCCACCAGCAGCACCCGGTTTGACAGTACCTACGAGCAGTACGTC. Encoded protein: CATSSTRFDSTYEQYV.

This rearrangement joins TRBV4-1 to TRBJ2-7; no clear D. Per germline, CDR1 MGHRA and CDR2 YSYEKL. The V end was cut by 0 bases, the J end by 0 bases, with 18 bases between. The CDR3 contains 18 residues. In nucleotides, the CDR3 is TGCGCCAGCAGCCAAGACCTCTGGGCTACAGTTAGCTCCTACGAGCAGTACTTC. As protein: CASSQDLWATVSSYEQYF.

The gene calls are TRBV7-9 and TRBJ2-2; D might be TRBD1 (5 bases). The CDR3 runs to 13 residues. V shed 11 bases and J shed 2 bases, with 12 bases lying between them. Germline V gene data show CDR1 as SEHNR and CDR2 as FQNEAQ (reference sequence). The CDR3 sequence is CALQVLNTGELFF. Written as DNA, the CDR3 is TGTGCCTTACAGGTTTTAAACACCGGGGAGCTGTTTTTT.

Here the CDR3 DNA reads TGTGCCAGCAGCTTAGGGACAGGGGGTGTGAACTCCTACAATGAGCAGTTCTTC. The encoded protein is CASSLGTGGVNSYNEQFF. The rearrangement uses TRBV7-6 and TRBJ2-1; 10 positions match TRBD1. There are 18 residues in the CDR3. The V gene's germline CDR1 is SGHVS and CDR2 FNYEAQ. With 1 base clipped from V and 0 bases from J, the junction kept 6 bases outside the gene matches.

This rearrangement joins TRBV6-1 to TRBJ1-2; no clear D gene. V lost 3 bases, J lost 3 bases, and 14 bases lay in between. Germline values: CDR1 MNHNS, CDR2 SASEGT. The CDR3 is made up of 15 amino acids. In DNA form, the CDR3 reads TGTGCCAGCAGTGATTCACGGACGATATACTATGGCTACACCTTC. Its protein product is CASSDSRTIYYGYTF.

CDR3 DNA: TGTGCCAGCAGTTTAGATGGGGCCAACGTCCTGACTTTC. This gives the protein CASSLDGANVLTF. The rearrangement links TRBV27 to TRBJ2-6; D is undetermined. The V gene's germline CDR1 is MNHEY and CDR2 SMNVEV (reference sequence). The V end was cut by 2 bases, the J end by 3 bases, with 2 bases between. This CDR3 comprises 13 residues.

The rearrangement joins TRBV7-9 to TRBJ2-1; possibly TRBD1 or TRBD2 for D (5 bases each). In germline, CDR1 is SEHNR, CDR2 FQNEAQ (reference sequence). The V end was cut by 8 bases, the J end by 1 base, with 12 bases between. The CDR3 loop spans 14 amino acids. The CDR3 nucleotides are TGTGCCAGCCGCATTGGGGGTTCCTACAATGAGCAGTTCTTC. Protein: CASRIGGSYNEQFF.

This clonotype has just a few counts. This chain links TRBV10-3 with TRBJ1-4; TRBD1 aligns across 8 bases. CDR1 is ENHRY, CDR2 SYGVKD, per germline. This CDR3 region has 15 residues. The trim removed 3 bases at V and 4 bases at J, leaving 4 bases unmatched. As DNA, the CDR3 is TGTGCCATCAGTGACGGGACAGGCCTTAATGAAAAACTGTTTTTT. This sequence encodes CAISDGTGLNEKLFF.

The chain couples TRBV6-5 to TRBJ2-7, with TRBD2 matching 7 bases. Unmatched junction bases numbered 9, after V lost 6 bases and J lost 1 base. The CDR3 sequence is 15 residues long. Germline assignment: CDR1 MNHEY and CDR2 SVGAGI. In nucleotides, the CDR3 is TGTGCCAGCAGGGATAGGGGAGGGGAGTCCTACGAGCAGTACTTC. Amino acids: CASRDRGGESYEQYF.

This clonotype showed up just a few times. V gene TRBV27 combines with J gene TRBJ1-6; D not certain. Per the germline V gene, CDR1 is MNHEY and CDR2 is SMNVEV (reference sequence). CDR3 size: 14 residues. V lost 4 bases and J lost 13, with 17 bases in between. Here the CDR3 reads CASSSGREYAPLHF. In DNA form, the CDR3 reads TGTGCCAGCAGTTCCGGCCGGGAATACGCTCCCCTCCACTTT.

This clonotype was seen only a few times. The rearrangement joins TRBV19 to TRBJ2-6; D ambiguous. This CDR3 is 16 amino acids long. Per the germline V gene, CDR1 is LNHDA and CDR2 is SQIVND (reference sequence). Trimming removed 1 base from V and 0 bases from J, with 7 bases in between. This CDR3 is CASSIASSSGANVLTF. The CDR3 region has the DNA TGTGCCAGTAGTATAGCTTCTTCCTCTGGGGCCAACGTCCTGACTTTC. Looking up the rest from reference TRBV19 and TRBJ2-6 gives the full variable domain: DGGITQSPKYLFRKEGQNVTLSCEQNLNHDAMYWYRQDPGQGLRLIYYSQIVNDFQKGDIAEGYSVSREKKESFPLTVTSAQKNPTAFYLCASSIASSSGANVLTFGAGSRLTVL.

Points on this clonotype: One end of the junction varies from germline; a read error may be responsible. This rearrangement joins TRBV4-1 to TRBJ1-2, with D tentatively TRBD1 (5 bases). This CDR3 comprises 16 residues. Germline CDR1 and CDR2: MGHRA and YSYEKL. The CDR3 bases are TGCGCCAGCAGCCAAGAAAGCAGGGCCCGAAACTATGGCTACACCTTT. It encodes CASSQESRARNYGYTF.

This clonotype was observed a few times. The chain joins TRBV6-5 to TRBJ2-5, with D hard to call. This CDR3 spans 13 amino acids. Trimming took off 5 bases at V and 5 bases at J, with 12 bases between the two ends. Germline CDR1 MNHEY, CDR2 SVGAGI. This CDR3 reads CASSLIFGETQYF. The DNA for the CDR3 is TGTGCCAGCAGTCTCATATTTGGGGAGACCCAGTACTTC.

The gene calls are TRBV19 and TRBJ1-1; the D is unclear. Germline loops: CDR1 LNHDA, CDR2 SQIVND (reference sequence). There are 13 residues in the CDR3. V was cut by 2 bases and J by 8 bases, with 12 bases left in between. CDR3 sequence: CASSITPGNEAFF. In DNA, the CDR3 is TGTGCCAGTAGTATAACCCCGGGGAACGAAGCTTTCTTT.

This clonotype was recorded at least ten times. J is TRBJ2-3 and V is TRBV19; 7 bases align to TRBD2. V trimming: 11 bases; J trimming: 1 base; junction bases outside the gene matches: 12. Per germline, CDR1 LNHDA and CDR2 SQIVND (reference sequence). The CDR3 is 15 amino acids. The DNA of the CDR3 is TGTGCCGCTAAACCGACTAGCTTCGGCACAGATACGCAGTATTTT. Its translation is CAAKPTSFGTDTQYF.

This clonotype occurred many times. This rearrangement joins TRBV6-1 to TRBJ2-7, with a weak D call TRBD2 (7 bases). Germline-derived CDR1 and CDR2 are MNHNS and SASEGT. Trimming cost V 7 bases and J 0 bases, with 22 bases left between them. The CDR3 contains 17 residues. CDR3 region: CASKRGGALGISYEQYF. As DNA, the CDR3 is TGTGCCAGCAAAAGGGGGGGGGCGTTGGGTATCTCCTACGAGCAGTACTTC.

CDR3 region: CASSAKGAFSTDTQYF. The DNA for the CDR3 is TGTGCCAGCAGCGCAAAGGGCGCTTTTAGCACAGATACGCAGTATTTT. The rearrangement uses TRBV9 and TRBJ2-3; D remains ambiguous. V was shortened by 3 bases and J by 0 bases, with 14 bases between the two germline ends. This CDR3 is built from 16 residues. In germline, CDR1 is SGDLS, CDR2 YYNGEE.

Only a few counts were recorded for this clonotype. V usage is TRBV11-3 and J usage is TRBJ2-3, with D unresolved. V was shortened by 5 bases and J by 2 bases, with 14 bases between the two germline ends. The length of the CDR3 is 15 residues. The germline gives CDR1 SGHNT, CDR2 YENEEA. The CDR3 nucleotides are TGTGCCAGCAGCCACGGACGGTTTTTCACAGATACGCAGTATTTT. This translates into CASSHGRFFTDTQYF.

The rearrangement joins TRBV4-1 to TRBJ2-2; unclear D gene. CDR3 length: 14 amino acids. V lost 0 bases and J lost 5, with 7 bases in between. CDR1 and CDR2 (germline): MGHRA, YSYEKL. The CDR3 sequence is CASSQDGVTGELFF. CDR3 bases: TGCGCCAGCAGCCAAGACGGAGTGACCGGGGAGCTGTTTTTT.

The V and J genes are TRBV27 and TRBJ1-2; 10 bases map to TRBD1. Germline V gene sequence: CDR1 MNHEY, CDR2 SMNVEV (reference sequence). J gave up 4 bases and V 2 bases, and 7 bases lay outside the gene matches. The CDR3 has 16 residues. The CDR3 region has the DNA TGTGCCAGCAGTTTAACAACGACAGGGGGCATCTATGGCTACACCTTC. The encoded protein is CASSLTTTGGIYGYTF.

This clonotype was observed a few times. The chain recombines TRBV12-3 or TRBV12-4 with TRBJ1-2, with 9 positions matching TRBD1. After removal of 6 bases from V and 4 bases from J, the junction contained 9 bases not matched to a gene. This CDR3 is built from 15 residues. CDR3 DNA: TGTGCCAGCAGGCCGGGACAGGGAGAACTCTATGGCTACACCTTC. This codes for CASRPGQGELYGYTF.

This clonotype was observed a handful of times. V and J are TRBV7-6 and TRBJ1-1; no reliable D call. Germline CDR1 reads SGHVS; CDR2 reads FNYEAQ. This CDR3 comprises 15 residues. The V and J ends lost 0 bases and 1 base respectively, with 9 bases between them. The CDR3 region has the DNA TGTGCCAGCAGCTTAGCGGCAGATTCGAACACTGAAGCTTTCTTT. Translating it yields CASSLAADSNTEAFF.

This clonotype was observed at least ten times. The chain recombines TRBV7-2 with TRBJ2-1, with D perhaps matching TRBD2 (6 bases). This CDR3 contains 16 residues. Trimming shortened V by 1 base and J by 7 bases, and 17 bases separated the two germline ends. The germline V gene has CDR1 SGHTA and CDR2 FQGNSA. The CDR3 DNA follows: TGTGCCAGCAGCTTAGAGGACGGGGACCGGGGGAATGAGCAGTTCTTC. This sequence encodes CASSLEDGDRGNEQFF.

The genes are TRBV7-6 and TRBJ2-1, with 8 positions matching TRBD1. The CDR3 loop spans 14 amino acids. CDR1 is SGHVS and CDR2 is FNYEAQ in the germline V gene. The V and J ends lost 5 bases and 12 bases, in that order; junction bases with no gene match: 12. The CDR3 protein is CASSAGTGSGWQFF. The CDR3 DNA follows: TGTGCCAGCAGCGCCGGGACAGGTTCCGGGTGGCAGTTCTTC. The full variable domain, completed using reference TRBV7-6 and TRBJ2-1, is GAGVSQSPRYKVTKRGQDVALRCDPISGHVSLYWYRQALGQGPEFLTYFNYEAQQDKSGLPNDRFSAERPEGSISTLTIQRTEQRDSAMYRCASSAGTGSGWQFFGPGTRLTVL.

This clonotype was seen more than once but under ten times. The rearrangement joins TRBV4-2 to TRBJ2-7; 7 bases map to TRBD1. The CDR3 extends over 15 amino acids. Germline lookup yields CDR1 LGHNA and CDR2 YNFKEQ. The V segment lost 2 bases and the J segment 2 bases; nucleotides outside the gene matches: 6. As DNA, the CDR3 is TGTGCCAGCAGCCAACCACCGGGACAGCCCTACGAGCAGTACTTC. Its protein product is CASSQPPGQPYEQYF.

The rearrangement links TRBV6-2 or TRBV6-3 to TRBJ2-4; D is perhaps TRBD1 or TRBD2 (5 bases each). The length of the CDR3 is 12 residues. V lost 8 bases and J lost 3, with 8 bases in between. The germline gives CDR1 MNHEY, CDR2 SVGEGT. The CDR3 reads CASRDGKNIQYF. The CDR3 DNA sequence: TGTGCCAGCCGGGACGGCAAAAACATTCAGTACTTC.

The chain couples TRBV11-2 to TRBJ2-1; 11 positions match TRBD2. The CDR3 runs to 18 residues. The V gene's germline CDR1 is SGHAT and CDR2 FQNNGV. The ends lost 2 bases at V and 5 bases at J; junction bases unmatched: 11. CDR3 protein: CASSLTPRTSGGHNEQFF. The CDR3 DNA reads as TGTGCCAGCAGCTTAACGCCAAGAACTAGCGGGGGACACAATGAGCAGTTCTTC.

This clonotype has only a few counts. CDR3 protein: CASSDPDSNYEQYF. The DNA for the CDR3 is TGCGCCAGCAGTGACCCGGACAGTAACTACGAGCAGTACTTC. The chain employs TRBV10-2 and TRBJ2-7; maybe TRBD1 (6 bases). V dropped 3 bases and J dropped 3 bases, with 12 bases sitting between them. The CDR3 spans 14 residues. Germline V gives CDR1 WSHSY, CDR2 SAAADI.